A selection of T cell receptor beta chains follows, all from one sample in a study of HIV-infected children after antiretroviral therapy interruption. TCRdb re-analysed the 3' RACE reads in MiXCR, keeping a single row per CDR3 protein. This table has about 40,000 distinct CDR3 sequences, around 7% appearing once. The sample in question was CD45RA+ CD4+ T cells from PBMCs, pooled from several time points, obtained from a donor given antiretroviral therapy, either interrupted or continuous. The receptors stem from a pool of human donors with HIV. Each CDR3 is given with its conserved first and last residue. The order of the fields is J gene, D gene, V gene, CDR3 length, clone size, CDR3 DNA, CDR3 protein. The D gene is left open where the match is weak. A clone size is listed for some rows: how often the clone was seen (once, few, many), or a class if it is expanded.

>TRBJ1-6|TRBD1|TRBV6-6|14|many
TGTGCCAGCGGTGATGAAGGGGGCGCCTCGCCCCTCTACTTT
CASGDEGGASPLYF
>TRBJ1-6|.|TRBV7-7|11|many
TGTGCCAGCAGGACTACAGGGACCCTCCACTTT
CASRTTGTLHF
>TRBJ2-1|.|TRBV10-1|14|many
TGCGCCAGCAGTGAGTCCCCCCAGGGTAGAAAGCAGTTCTTC
CASSESPQGRKQFF
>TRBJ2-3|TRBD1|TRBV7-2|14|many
TGTGCCAGCAGCCACAGGGGAAGCACAGATACGCAGTATTTT
CASSHRGSTDTQYF
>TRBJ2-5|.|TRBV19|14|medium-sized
TGTGCCAGTAGTATATCTGGGTTCGGCGAGACCCAGTACTTC
CASSISGFGETQYF
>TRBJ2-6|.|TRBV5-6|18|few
TGTGCCAGCAGCTTGGCTAAGTGGAGCCTCCGGGGGGCCAACGTCCTGACTTTC
CASSLAKWSLRGANVLTF
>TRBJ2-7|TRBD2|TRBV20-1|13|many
TGCAGTGCTTACTTCGGGGGGGGCCACGAGCAGTACTTC
CSAYFGGGHEQYF
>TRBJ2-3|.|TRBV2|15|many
TGTGCCAGCAGTGAACTTCGTGGGGCTGGAGATACGCAGTATTTT
CASSELRGAGDTQYF
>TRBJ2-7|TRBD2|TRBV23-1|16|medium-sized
TGTGCCAGCAGTCTGTCCGGGACTGGGGGGGTCTATGAACAGTACTTC
CASSLSGTGGVYEQYF
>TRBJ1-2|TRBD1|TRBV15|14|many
TGTGCCACCAGCAGGGGACAGGGGCCCAATGGCTACACCTTC
CATSRGQGPNGYTF
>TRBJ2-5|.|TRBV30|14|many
TGTGCCTGGAGTCTAAGACTGGGCCAAGACACCCAGTACTTT
CAWSLRLGQDTQYF
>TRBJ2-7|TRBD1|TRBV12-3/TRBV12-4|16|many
TGTGCCAGCACCGGGCTCGGGACAGGAGACTCCTACGAGCAGTACTTC
CASTGLGTGDSYEQYF
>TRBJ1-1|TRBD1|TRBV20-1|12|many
TGCAGTGCCGGGACAGGGGGCACTGAAGCTTTCTTT
CSAGTGGTEAFF
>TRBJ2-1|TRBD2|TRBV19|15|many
TGTGCCAGTAGTATGGGACTAGCGGGTCCGAATGAGCAGTTCTTC
CASSMGLAGPNEQFF
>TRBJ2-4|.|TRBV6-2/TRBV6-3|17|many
TGTGCCAGCACCCCTTTGATGACAGTTATAGCCAAAAACATTCAGTACTTC
CASTPLMTVIAKNIQYF
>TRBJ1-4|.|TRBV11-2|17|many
TGTGCCAGCAGGACGGCGGGGCGTTCACTTAGGGGTGAAAAACTGTTTTTT
CASRTAGRSLRGEKLFF
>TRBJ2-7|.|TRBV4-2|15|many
TGTGCCAGCAGCCAAGACTGGGGGTACTCCTATGAACAGTACTTC
CASSQDWGYSYEQYF
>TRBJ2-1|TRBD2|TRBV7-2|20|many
TGTGCCAGCAGCTTAAGTGCTGTACTAGCGGGGGGGCTCGGTTACAATGAGCAGTTCTTC
CASSLSAVLAGGLGYNEQFF
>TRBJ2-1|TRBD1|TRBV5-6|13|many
TGTGCCAGCAGCTGGGGACAGACAAATGAGCAGTTCTTC
CASSWGQTNEQFF
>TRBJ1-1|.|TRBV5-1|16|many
TGCGCCAGCAGCTTGGGCCCCGTGGGAGTCTTCTCTGAAGCTTTCTTT
CASSLGPVGVFSEAFF
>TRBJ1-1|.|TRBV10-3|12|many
TGTGCCATCAGTGCGAGGAACACTGAAGCTTTCTTT
CAISARNTEAFF
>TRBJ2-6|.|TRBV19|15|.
TGTGCCAGTAGTCCCGGGGGCCCTGGGGCCAACGTCCTGACTTTC
CASSPGGPGANVLTF
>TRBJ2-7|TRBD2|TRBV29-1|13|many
TGCAGCGTTGAGGCTAGCGGAACCTACGAGCAGTACTTC
CSVEASGTYEQYF
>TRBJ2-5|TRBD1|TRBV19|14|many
TGTGCCAGCAGCAACAGGGGGCGACAAGACACCCAGTACTTT
CASSNRGRQDTQYF
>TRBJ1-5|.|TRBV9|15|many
TGTGCCAGCAGCGTAGGGACCTCTAGCAATCAGCCCCAGCATTTT
CASSVGTSSNQPQHF
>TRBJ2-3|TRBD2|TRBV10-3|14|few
TGTGCCTCACGACTAGCGGAGCACACAGATACGCAGTATTTT
CASRLAEHTDTQYF
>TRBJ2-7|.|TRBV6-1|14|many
TGTGCCAGCAGCCGGATGGAGGGCGGGTACGAGCAGTACTTC
CASSRMEGGYEQYF
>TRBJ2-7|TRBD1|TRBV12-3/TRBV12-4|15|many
TGTGCCAGCAGTGAACCCGGGACAGAGAACTACGAGCAGTACTTC
CASSEPGTENYEQYF